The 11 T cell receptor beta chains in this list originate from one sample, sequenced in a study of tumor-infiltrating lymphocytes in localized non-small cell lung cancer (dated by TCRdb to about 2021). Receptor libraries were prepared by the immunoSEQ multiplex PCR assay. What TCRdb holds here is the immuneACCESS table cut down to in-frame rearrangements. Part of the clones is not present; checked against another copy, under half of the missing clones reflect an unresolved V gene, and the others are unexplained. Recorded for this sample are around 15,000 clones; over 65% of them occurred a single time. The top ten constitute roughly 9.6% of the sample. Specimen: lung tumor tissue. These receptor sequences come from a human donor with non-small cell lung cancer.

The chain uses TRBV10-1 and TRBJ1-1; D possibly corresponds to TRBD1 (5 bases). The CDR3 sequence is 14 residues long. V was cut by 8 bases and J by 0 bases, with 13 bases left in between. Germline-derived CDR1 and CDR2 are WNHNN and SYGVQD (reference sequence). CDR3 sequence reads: CASYPPTVNTEAFF. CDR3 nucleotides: TGCGCCAGCTATCCTCCGACAGTGAACACTGAAGCTTTCTTT.

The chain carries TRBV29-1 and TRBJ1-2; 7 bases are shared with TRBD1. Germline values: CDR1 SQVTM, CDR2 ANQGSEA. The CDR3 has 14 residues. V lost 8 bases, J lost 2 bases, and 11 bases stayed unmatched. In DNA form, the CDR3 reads TGCAGCTCATACCCAATGGACAGGAACTATGGCTACACCTTC. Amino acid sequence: CSSYPMDRNYGYTF. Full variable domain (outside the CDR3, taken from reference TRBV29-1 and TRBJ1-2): SAVISQKPSRDICQRGTSLTIQCQVDSQVTMMFWYRQQPGQSLTLIATANQGSEATYESGFVIDKFPISRPNLTFSTLTVSNMSPEDSSIYLCSSYPMDRNYGYTFGSGTRLTVV.

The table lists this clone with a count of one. The CDR3 nucleotides are TGTGCCAGCAGTGACCCGGGACAGGGAATTTCACCCCTCCACTTT. The encoded protein is CASSDPGQGISPLHF. The V and J genes are TRBV6-1 and TRBJ1-6; 9 positions agree with TRBD1. The V gene end was trimmed by 3 bases and the J gene end by 9 bases; junction bases not matched to a gene: 6. This CDR3 region has 15 residues. CDR1 and CDR2 (germline): MNHNS, SASEGT.

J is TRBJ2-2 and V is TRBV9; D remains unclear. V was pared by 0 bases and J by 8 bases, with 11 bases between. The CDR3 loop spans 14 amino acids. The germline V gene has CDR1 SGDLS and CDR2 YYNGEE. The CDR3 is CASSVDNAAGELFF. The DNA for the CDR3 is TGTGCCAGCAGCGTAGACAACGCCGCAGGGGAGCTGTTTTTT.

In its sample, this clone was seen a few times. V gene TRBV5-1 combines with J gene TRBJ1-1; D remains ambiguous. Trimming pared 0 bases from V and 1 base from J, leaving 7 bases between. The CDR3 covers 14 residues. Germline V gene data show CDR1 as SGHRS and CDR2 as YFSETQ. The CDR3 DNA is TGCGCCAGCAGCTTGGGGGTCCCGAACACTGAAGCTTTCTTT. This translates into CASSLGVPNTEAFF.

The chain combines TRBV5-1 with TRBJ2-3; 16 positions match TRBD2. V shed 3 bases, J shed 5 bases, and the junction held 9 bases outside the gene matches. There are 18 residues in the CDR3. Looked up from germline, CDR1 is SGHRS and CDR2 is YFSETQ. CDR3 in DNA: TGCGCCAGCAGCTCCCGAGGGACTAGCGGGAGGGTCCTAGATACGCAGTATTTT. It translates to CASSSRGTSGRVLDTQYF.

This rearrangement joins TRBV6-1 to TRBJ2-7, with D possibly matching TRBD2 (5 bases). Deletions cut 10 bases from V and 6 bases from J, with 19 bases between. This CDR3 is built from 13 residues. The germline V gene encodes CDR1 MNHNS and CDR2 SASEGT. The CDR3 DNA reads TGTGCCAACCCCGGATGGGAGCAGCGCGAGCAGTACTTC. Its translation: CANPGWEQREQYF.

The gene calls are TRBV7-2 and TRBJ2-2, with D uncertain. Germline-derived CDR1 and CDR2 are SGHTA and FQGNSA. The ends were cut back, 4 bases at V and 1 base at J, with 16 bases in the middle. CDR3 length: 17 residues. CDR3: CASSSGKGQLNTGELFF. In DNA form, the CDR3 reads TGTGCCAGCAGCTCTGGTAAAGGGCAACTGAACACCGGGGAGCTGTTTTTT.

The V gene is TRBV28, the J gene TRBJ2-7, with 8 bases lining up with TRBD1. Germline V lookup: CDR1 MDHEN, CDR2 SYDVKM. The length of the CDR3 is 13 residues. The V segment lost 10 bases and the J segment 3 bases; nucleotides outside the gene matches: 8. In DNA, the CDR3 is TGTGCCACCTTGGACAGGGCCTTCTACGAGCAGTACTTC. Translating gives CATLDRAFYEQYF.

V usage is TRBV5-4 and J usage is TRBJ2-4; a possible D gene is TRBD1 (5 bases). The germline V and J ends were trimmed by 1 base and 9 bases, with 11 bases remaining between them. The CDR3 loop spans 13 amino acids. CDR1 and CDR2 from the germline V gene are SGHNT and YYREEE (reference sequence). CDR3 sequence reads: CASSLQGLGIQYF. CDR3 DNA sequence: TGTGCCAGCAGCTTGCAGGGTCTGGGCATTCAGTACTTC.

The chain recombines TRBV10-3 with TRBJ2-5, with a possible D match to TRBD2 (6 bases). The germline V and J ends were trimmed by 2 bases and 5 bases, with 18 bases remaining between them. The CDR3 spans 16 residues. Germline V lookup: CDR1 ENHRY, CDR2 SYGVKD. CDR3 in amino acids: CAISEPRSGGRETQYF. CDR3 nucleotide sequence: TGTGCCATCAGTGAGCCCAGGAGTGGGGGGAGGGAGACCCAGTACTTC.